This TCR beta chain was profiled in a study of metastatic and nonmetastatic thyroid tumors. CDR3 length: 17 residues. Germline loops: CDR1 SGHVS, CDR2 FNYEAQ. With V trimmed by 5 bases and J by 10 bases, 15 bases remained unmatched. Before thyroid surgery, none of the patients had received any treatment. TCRdb re-called clones from the PCR reads using MiXCR. The table has about 42,000 clones, about 12% seen once; the top ten hold about 10%. This clone appeared many times. The receptor's source is a male donor with papillary thyroid cancer or a benign thyroid nodule (not recorded which). Some clones in this sample may be carry-over from other donors' samples. The sequenced material came from blood. V and J are TRBV7-6 and TRBJ2-1; 12 bases match TRBD2. CDR3 region: CASSKKTSGSLNIEQFF. CDR3 DNA sequence: TGTGCCAGCAGCAAGAAGACTAGCGGGAGCCTTAATATAGAGCAGTTCTTC.